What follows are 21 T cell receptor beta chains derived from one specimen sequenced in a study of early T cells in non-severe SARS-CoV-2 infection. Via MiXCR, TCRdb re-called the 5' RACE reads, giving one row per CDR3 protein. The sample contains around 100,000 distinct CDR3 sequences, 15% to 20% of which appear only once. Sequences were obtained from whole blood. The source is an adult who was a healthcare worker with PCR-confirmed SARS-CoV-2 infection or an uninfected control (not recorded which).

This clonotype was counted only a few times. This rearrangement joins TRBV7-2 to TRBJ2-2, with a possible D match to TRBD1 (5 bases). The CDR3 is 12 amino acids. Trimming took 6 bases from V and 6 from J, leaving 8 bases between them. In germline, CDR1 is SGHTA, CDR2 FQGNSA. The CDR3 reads CASSRGSGELFF. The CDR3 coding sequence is TGTGCCAGCAGTAGGGGATCCGGGGAGCTGTTTTTT.

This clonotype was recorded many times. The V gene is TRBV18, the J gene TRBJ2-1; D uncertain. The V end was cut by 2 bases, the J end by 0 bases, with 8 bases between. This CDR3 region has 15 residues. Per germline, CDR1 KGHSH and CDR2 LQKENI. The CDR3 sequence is CASSPGVSSYNEQFF. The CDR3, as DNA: TGTGCCAGCTCACCAGGGGTCAGCTCCTACAATGAGCAGTTCTTC.

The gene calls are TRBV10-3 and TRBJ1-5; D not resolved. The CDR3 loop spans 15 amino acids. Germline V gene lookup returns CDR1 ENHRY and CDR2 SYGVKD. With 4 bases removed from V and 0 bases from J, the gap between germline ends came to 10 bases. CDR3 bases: TGTGCCATCAGTGCCACTGACTATAGCAATCAGCCCCAGCATTTT. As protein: CAISATDYSNQPQHF.

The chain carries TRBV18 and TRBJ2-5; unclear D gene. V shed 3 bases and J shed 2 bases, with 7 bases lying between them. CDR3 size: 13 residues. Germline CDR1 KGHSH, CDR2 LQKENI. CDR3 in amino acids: CASSPSTQETQYF. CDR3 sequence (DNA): TGTGCCAGCTCACCCTCTACTCAAGAGACCCAGTACTTC.

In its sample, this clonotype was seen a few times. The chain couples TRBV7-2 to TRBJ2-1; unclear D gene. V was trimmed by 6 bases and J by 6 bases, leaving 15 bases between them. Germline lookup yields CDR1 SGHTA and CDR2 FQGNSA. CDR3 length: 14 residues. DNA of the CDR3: TGTGCCAGCAGGTCTGACTCGAAGATCAATGAGCAGTTCTTC. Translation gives CASRSDSKINEQFF.

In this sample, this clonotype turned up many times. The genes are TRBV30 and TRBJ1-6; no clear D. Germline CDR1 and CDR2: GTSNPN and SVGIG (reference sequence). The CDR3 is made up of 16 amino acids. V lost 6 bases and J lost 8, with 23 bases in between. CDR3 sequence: CACYQFSAGSDSPLHF. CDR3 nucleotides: TGTGCCTGCTACCAATTTTCGGCTGGCTCTGATTCACCCCTCCACTTT.

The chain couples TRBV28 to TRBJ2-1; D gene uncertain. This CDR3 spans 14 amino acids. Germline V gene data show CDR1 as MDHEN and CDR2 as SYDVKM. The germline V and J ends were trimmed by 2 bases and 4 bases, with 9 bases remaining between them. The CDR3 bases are TGTGCCAGCAGTTTACCCGGCGGTTACAATGAGCAGTTCTTC. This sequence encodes CASSLPGGYNEQFF.

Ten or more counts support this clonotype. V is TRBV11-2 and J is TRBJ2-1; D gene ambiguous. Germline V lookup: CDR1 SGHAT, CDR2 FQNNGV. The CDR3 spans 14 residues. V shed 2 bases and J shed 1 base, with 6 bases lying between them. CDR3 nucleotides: TGTGCCAGCAGCTTAACAGAGTCCTACAATGAGCAGTTCTTC. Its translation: CASSLTESYNEQFF.

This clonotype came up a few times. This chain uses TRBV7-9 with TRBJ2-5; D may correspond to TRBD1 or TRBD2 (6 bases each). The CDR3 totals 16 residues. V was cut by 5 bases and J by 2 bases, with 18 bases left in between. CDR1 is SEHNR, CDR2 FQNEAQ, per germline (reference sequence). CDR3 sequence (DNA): TGTGCCAGCAGCCCCCCGGCGGGAAGGGGGCAAGAGACCCAGTACTTC. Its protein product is CASSPPAGRGQETQYF.

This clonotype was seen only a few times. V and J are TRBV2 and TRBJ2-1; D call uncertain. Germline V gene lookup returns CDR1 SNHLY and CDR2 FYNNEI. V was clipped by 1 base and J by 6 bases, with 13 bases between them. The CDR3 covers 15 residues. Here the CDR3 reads CASSEGLVFSNEQFF. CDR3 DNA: TGTGCCAGCAGTGAAGGTCTAGTTTTTAGCAATGAGCAGTTCTTC. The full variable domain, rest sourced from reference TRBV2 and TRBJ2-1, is EPEVTQTPSHQVTQMGQEVILRCVPISNHLYFYWYRQILGQKVEFLVSFYNNEISEKSEIFDDQFSVERPDGSNFTLKIRSTKLEDSAMYFCASSEGLVFSNEQFFGPGTRLTVL.

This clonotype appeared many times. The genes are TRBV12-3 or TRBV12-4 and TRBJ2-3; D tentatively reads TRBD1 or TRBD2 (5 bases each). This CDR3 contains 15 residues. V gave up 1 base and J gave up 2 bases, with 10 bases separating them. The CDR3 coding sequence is TGTGCCAGCAGTTTAGATTTGGGGGTCACAGATACGCAGTATTTT. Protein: CASSLDLGVTDTQYF.

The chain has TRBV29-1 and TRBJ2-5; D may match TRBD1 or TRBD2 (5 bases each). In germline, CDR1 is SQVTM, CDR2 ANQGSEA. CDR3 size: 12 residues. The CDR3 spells CSAPRDAGTQYF. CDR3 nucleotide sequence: TGCAGTGCACCCCGGGACGCCGGGACCCAGTACTTC.

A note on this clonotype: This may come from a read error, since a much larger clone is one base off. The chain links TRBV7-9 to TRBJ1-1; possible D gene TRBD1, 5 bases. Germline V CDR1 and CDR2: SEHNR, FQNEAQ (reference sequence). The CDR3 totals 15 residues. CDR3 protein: CVSSLGAGGGTEAFF. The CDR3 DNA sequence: TGTGTCAGCAGCTTAGGGGCCGGGGGAGGCACTGAAGCTTTCTTT.

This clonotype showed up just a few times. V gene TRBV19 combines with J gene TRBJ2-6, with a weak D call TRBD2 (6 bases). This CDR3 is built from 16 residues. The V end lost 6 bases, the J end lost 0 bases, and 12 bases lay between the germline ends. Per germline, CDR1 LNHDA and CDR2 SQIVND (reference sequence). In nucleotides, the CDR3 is TGTGCCAGTAGCCTTAGCGGTAGCTCTGGGGCCAACGTCCTGACTTTC. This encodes CASSLSGSSGANVLTF.

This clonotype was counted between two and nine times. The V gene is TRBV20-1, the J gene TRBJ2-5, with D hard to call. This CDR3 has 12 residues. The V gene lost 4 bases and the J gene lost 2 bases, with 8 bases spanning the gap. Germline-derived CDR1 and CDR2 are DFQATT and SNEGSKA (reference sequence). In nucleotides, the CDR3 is TGCAGTGCTACGAACCCTCAAGAGACCCAGTACTTC. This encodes CSATNPQETQYF.

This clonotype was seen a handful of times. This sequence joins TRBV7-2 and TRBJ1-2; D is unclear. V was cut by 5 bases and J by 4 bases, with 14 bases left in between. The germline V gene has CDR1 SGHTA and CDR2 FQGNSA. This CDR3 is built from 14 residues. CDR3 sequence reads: CASSTRTDSYGYTF. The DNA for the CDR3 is TGTGCCAGCAGCACCCGGACTGATTCCTATGGCTACACCTTC.

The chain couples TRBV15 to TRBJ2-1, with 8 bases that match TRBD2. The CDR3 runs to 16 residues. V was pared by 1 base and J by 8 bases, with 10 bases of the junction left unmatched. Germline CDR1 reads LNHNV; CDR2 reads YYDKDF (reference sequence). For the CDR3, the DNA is TGTGCCACCAGCAGAGCGGGCAGCGGGAGAAGCTATGAGCAGTTCTTC. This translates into CATSRAGSGRSYEQFF.

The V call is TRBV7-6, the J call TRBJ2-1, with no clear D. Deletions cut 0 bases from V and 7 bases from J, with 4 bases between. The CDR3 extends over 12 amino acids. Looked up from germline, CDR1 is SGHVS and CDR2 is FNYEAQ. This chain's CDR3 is CASSLAPNEQFF. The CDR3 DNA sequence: TGTGCCAGCAGCTTAGCCCCTAATGAGCAGTTCTTC.

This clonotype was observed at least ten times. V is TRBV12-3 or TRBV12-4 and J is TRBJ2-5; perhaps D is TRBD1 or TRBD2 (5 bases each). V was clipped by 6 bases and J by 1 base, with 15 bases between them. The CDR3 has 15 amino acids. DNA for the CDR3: TGTGCCAGCAGCATCCGGGGCTTACTCCAAGAGACCCAGTACTTC. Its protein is CASSIRGLLQETQYF.

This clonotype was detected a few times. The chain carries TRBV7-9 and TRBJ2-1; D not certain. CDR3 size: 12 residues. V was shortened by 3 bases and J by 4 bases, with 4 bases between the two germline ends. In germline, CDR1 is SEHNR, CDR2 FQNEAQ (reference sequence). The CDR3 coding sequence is TGTGCCAGCAGCTTCCTATACAATGAGCAGTTCTTC. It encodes CASSFLYNEQFF.

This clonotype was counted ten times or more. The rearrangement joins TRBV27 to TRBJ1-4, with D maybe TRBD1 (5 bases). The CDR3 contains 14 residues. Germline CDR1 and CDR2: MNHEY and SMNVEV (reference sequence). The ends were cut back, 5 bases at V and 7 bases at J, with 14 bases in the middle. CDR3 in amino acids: CASSPRGGGEKLFF. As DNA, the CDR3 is TGTGCCAGCAGTCCCCGCGGGGGAGGTGAAAAACTGTTTTTT.